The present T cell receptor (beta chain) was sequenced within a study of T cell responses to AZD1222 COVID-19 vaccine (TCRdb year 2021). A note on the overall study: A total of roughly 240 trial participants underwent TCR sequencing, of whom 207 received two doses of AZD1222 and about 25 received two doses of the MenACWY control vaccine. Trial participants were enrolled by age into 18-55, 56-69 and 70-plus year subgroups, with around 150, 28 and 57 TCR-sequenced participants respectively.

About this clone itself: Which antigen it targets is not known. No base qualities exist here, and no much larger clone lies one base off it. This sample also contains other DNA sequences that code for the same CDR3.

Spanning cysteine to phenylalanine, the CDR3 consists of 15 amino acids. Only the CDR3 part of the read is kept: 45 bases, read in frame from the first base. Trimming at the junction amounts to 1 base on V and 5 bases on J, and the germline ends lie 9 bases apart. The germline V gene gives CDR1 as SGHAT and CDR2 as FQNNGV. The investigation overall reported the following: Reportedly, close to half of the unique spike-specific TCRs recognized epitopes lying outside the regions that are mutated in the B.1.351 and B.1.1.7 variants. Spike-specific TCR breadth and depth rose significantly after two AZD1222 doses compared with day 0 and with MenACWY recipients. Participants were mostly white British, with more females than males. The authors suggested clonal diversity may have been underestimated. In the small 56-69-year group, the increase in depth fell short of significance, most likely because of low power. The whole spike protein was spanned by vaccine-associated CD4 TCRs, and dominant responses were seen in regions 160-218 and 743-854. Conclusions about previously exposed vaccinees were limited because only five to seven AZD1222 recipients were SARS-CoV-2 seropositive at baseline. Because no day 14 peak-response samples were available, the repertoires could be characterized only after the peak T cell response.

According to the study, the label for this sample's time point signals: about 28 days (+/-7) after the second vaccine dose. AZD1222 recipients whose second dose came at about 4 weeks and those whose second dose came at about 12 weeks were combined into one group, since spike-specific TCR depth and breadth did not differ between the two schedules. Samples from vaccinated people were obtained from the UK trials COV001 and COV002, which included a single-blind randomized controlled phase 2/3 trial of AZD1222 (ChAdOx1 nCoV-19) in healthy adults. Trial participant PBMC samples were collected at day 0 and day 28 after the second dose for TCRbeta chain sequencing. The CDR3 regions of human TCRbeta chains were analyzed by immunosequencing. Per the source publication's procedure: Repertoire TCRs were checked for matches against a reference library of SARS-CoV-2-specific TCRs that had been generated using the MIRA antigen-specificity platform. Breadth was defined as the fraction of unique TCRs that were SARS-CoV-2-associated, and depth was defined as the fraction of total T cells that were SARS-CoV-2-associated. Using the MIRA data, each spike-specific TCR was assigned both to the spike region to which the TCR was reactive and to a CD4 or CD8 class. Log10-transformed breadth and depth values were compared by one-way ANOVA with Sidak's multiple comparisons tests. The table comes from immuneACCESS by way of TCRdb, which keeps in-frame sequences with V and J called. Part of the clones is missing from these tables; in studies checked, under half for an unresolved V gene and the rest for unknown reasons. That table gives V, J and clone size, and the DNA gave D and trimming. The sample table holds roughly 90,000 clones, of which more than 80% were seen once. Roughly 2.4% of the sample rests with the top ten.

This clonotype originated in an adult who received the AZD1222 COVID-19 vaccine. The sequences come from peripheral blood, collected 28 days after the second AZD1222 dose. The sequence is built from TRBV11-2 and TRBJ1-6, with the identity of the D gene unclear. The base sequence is TGTGCCAGCAGCTTAGTGGGCAGAAATAATTCACCCCTCCACTTT. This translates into CASSLVGRNNSPLHF. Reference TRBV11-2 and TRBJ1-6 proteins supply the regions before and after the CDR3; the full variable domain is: EAGVAQSPRYKIIEKRQSVAFWCNPISGHATLYWYQQILGQGPKLLIQFQNNGVVDDSQLPKDRFSAERLKGVDSTLKIQPAKLEDSAVYLCASSLVGRNNSPLHFGNGTRLTVT.